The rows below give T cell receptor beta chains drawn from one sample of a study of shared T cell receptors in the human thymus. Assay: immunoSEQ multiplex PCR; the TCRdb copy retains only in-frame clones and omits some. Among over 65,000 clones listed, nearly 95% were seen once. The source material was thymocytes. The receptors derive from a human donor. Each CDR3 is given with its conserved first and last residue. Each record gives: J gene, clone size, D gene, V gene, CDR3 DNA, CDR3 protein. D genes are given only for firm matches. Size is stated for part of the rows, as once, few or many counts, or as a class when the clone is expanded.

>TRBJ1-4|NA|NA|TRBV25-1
TGTGCCAGCAGTGAATTACGGAGCTCCTTCAGCGCTAATGAGAAACTGTTTTTT
CASSELRSSFSANEKLFF
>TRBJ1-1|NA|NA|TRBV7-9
TGTGCCAGCAGCTTTTTTTGGATTCCGGGACGGATGAACACTGAAGCTTTCTTT
CASSFFWIPGRMNTEAFF
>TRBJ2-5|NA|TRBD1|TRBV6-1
TGTGCCAGCCCGCCCGGACAGGGTTCCAGGGAGACCCAGTACTTC
CASPPGQGSRETQYF
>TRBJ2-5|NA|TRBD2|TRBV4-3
TGCGCCAGCAGCCCGTCGAGCGGTTTGCGGGGGGGCCAAGAGACCCAGTACTTC
CASSPSSGLRGGQETQYF
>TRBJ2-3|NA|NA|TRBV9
TGTGCCAGCAGCGTAGTAGGTAGCGTGCATACGCAGTATTTT
CASSVVGSVHTQYF
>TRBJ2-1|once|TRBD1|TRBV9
TGTGCCAGCAGCGTTTTTGGACAGGAGGATGAGCAGTTCTTC
CASSVFGQEDEQFF
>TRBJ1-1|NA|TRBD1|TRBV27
TGTGCCAGCAGTTTAGAGGGGGCTCCCGCGAACACTGAAGCTTTCTTT
CASSLEGAPANTEAFF
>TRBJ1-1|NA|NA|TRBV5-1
TGCGCCAGCAGCTTGGCCGGTCTGGGGAGGCTTATGAACACTGAAGCTTTCTTT
CASSLAGLGRLMNTEAFF
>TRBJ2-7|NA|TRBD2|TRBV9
TGTGCCAGCAGCTCCCGACTAGCGGGTACCTCCTACGAGCAGTACTTC
CASSSRLAGTSYEQYF
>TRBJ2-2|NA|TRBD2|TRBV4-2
TGTGCCAGCAGCCAAGAAGCGAAGAGCGGGGGACCGAACACCGGGGAGCTGTTTTTT
CASSQEAKSGGPNTGELFF
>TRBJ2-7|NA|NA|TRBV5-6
TGTGCCAGCAGCCCGGACAGTTCACCTTACGAGCAGTACTTC
CASSPDSSPYEQYF
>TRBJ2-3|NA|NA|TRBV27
TGTGCCAGCAGTCCGCGCCTCCGGGACGCCACTAGCACAGATACGCAGTATTTT
CASSPRLRDATSTDTQYF
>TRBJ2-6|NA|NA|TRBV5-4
TGTGCCAGCAGCCCAGGTCCGACAGGCCAAATTAGAGGGGGGGCCAACGTCCTGACTTTC
CASSPGPTGQIRGGANVLTF
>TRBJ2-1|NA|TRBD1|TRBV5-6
TGTGCCAGCAGCTTGGCCCTGACAGGGGTCATTTTCGACAATGAGCAGTTCTTC
CASSLALTGVIFDNEQFF
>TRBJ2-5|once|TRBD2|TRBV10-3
TGTGCCATCAGTGAGTCCCGGGCTAGCGGGATTCGCCAAGAGACCCAGTACTTC
CAISESRASGIRQETQYF
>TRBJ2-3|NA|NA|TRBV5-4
TGTGCCAGCAGCCCGCCTCATCGAATCCGGGGGTCGTCTAGCACAGATACGCAGTATTTT
CASSPPHRIRGSSSTDTQYF
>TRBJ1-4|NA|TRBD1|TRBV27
TGTGCCAGCAGTGAAACAGGGGAGGAAAAACTGTTTTTT
CASSETGEEKLFF
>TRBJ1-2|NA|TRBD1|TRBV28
TGTGCCAGCAGCCGAAAGGCTCCAGGGGGCTGGGGCTACACCTTC
CASSRKAPGGWGYTF
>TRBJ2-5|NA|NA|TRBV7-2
TGTGCCAGCAGTCTTATGCCCCTCAGGGAGCCGAAGTACCAAGAGACCCAGTACTTC
CASSLMPLREPKYQETQYF
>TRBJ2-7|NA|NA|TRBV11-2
TGTGCCAGCAGCTTAGTCGTCGATTCCTACGAGCAGTACTTC
CASSLVVDSYEQYF
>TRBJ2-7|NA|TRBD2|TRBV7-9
TGTGCCAGCAGCCCCGGAGCAAGCGGGGGGATCCAGAACTACGAGCAGTACTTC
CASSPGASGGIQNYEQYF
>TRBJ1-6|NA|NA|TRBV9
TGTGCCAGCAGCGTTGGGGGATTGAATTCACCCCTCCACTTT
CASSVGGLNSPLHF
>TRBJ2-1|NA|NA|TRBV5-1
TGCGCCAGCAGCTTGTTGTCAAGCTACAATGAGCAGTTCTTC
CASSLLSSYNEQFF
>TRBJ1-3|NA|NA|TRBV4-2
TGTGCCAGCAGCCAGGCGGACCGGCCCTTAGGAAACACCATATATTTT
CASSQADRPLGNTIYF
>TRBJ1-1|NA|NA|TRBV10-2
TGCGCCAGCAGTGGCTTTCCCCGTGATAAGATGGACACTGAAGCTTTCTTT
CASSGFPRDKMDTEAFF
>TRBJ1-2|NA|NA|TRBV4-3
TGCGCCAGCAGCCAAGATCGAATCCCGGACCGGAGTCACTATGGCTACACCTTC
CASSQDRIPDRSHYGYTF
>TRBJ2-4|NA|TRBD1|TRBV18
TGTGCCAGCTCAGGGACAGCTCTAGCCAAAAACATTCAGTACTTC
CASSGTALAKNIQYF
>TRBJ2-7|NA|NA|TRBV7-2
TGTGCCAGCAGCTACTCAAGACAGGATTCCTACGAGCAGTACTTC
CASSYSRQDSYEQYF